This T cell receptor beta chain emerged from a study of blood T cell repertoires in COVID-19. On the study more broadly: Acute and convalescent COVID-19 specimens originated in the United States, Italy and Spain.

This CDR3 has 17 amino acids. Germline lookup yields CDR1 SGDLS and CDR2 YYNGEE. With 3 bases clipped from V and 0 bases from J, the junction kept 6 bases outside the gene matches. Per the study methods: From reference gene primer amplification, estimates of nucleated cell counts were derived. Profiled with immunoSEQ multiplex PCR; TCRdb holds only in-frame clones, not every one. V and J calls and clone size come straight from that table; D and trimming were deduced from the DNA. The sample carries 100,000 to 150,000 clones, 75% to 90% recorded once. Those enrolled in Seattle joined during active infection and were followed longitudinally afterward.

Sequenced: peripheral blood. This chain uses TRBV9 with TRBJ1-6, with TRBD1 matching 7 bases. This TCR was sampled from a man between 60 and 75 years old with COVID-19, enrolled during active disease. The chain's CDR3 is CASSAHRGPSYNSPLHF. DNA for the CDR3: TGTGCCAGCAGCGCCCACAGGGGACCCTCCTATAATTCACCCCTCCACTTT.